Presented here are 10 T cell receptor beta chains from one specimen sequenced in a study of a mutant IDH1 vaccine in newly diagnosed glioma. Described time point: week 11, during vaccination. Every vaccination contained 300 ug of the mutant IDH1 20-mer peptide and was paired with topical imiquimod. No antigen has been assigned to these receptors. The protocol was immunoSEQ multiplex PCR, while the TCRdb copy is restricted to in-frame clones and leaves out a portion. The repertoire holds 55,000 or so clones, with 91% as singletons. This specimen consisted of PBMCs, obtained from a glioma patient whose treatment included an IDH1 peptide vaccine. These receptors came from a man aged 45-60 years with glioma.

This clone has a single count. This chain uses TRBV5-1 with TRBJ2-1; 7 nucleotides line up with TRBD1. CDR3 length: 18 amino acids. V shed 0 bases and J 3 bases; nucleotides not matched to a gene: 12. CDR1 and CDR2 from the germline V gene are SGHRS and YFSETQ. CDR3 in DNA: TGCGCCAGCAGCTTGGTGCTTAAGGGGGCGAGAAACTACAATGAGCAGTTCTTC. Translating it yields CASSLVLKGARNYNEQFF. Based on the CDR3 plus reference TRBV5-1 and TRBJ2-1, the full variable domain is KAGVTQTPRYLIKTRGQQVTLSCSPISGHRSVSWYQQTPGQGLQFLFEYFSETQRNKGNFPGRFSGRQFSNSRSEMNVSTLELGDSALYLCASSLVLKGARNYNEQFFGPGTRLTVL.

The chain combines TRBV14 with TRBJ1-2; 7 bases are shared with TRBD1. V lost 5 bases, J lost 2 bases, and 8 bases stayed unmatched. The CDR3 sequence is 15 residues long. Germline CDR1 is SGHDN and CDR2 is FVKESK. CDR3 sequence: CASSERTGYNYGYTF. The DNA of the CDR3 is TGTGCCAGCAGCGAACGGACAGGATACAACTATGGCTACACCTTC.

This chain links TRBV4-1 with TRBJ1-5; 7 bases agree with TRBD1. CDR3 length equals 15 residues. Trimming took 0 bases from V and 4 from J; bases not matched to a gene: 3. Germline lookup yields CDR1 MGHRA and CDR2 YSYEKL. CDR3 loop: CASSQEGGANQPQHF. The CDR3 DNA is TGCGCCAGCAGCCAAGAAGGGGGCGCGAATCAGCCCCAGCATTTT.

The chain couples TRBV7-9 to TRBJ2-3, with 9 bases aligning to TRBD2. V shed 5 bases and J 3 bases; nucleotides not matched to a gene: 15. CDR3 length: 18 amino acids. Germline CDR1 SEHNR, CDR2 FQNEAQ (reference sequence). CDR3 region: CASSTPPGLALKTDTQYF. In DNA, the CDR3 is TGTGCCAGCAGCACCCCCCCCGGACTAGCGTTGAAGACAGATACGCAGTATTTT.

This clone came up once. The chain links TRBV7-2 to TRBJ1-1; D possibly corresponds to TRBD1 (5 bases). The germline V gene encodes CDR1 SGHTA and CDR2 FQGNSA. The V end lost 5 bases, the J end lost 4 bases, and 17 bases lay between the germline ends. The CDR3 totals 15 residues. CDR3 sequence: CASSQGTARVTEAFF. In DNA, the CDR3 is TGTGCCAGCAGCCAAGGGACCGCGAGGGTCACTGAAGCTTTCTTT.

This clone is medium-sized. The chain couples TRBV7-2 to TRBJ1-1, with D possibly being TRBD1 (6 bases). Germline CDR1 and CDR2: SGHTA and FQGNSA. This CDR3 contains 13 residues. V was clipped by 3 bases and J by 8 bases, with 13 bases between them. This CDR3 reads CASSFSRGREAFF. DNA of the CDR3: TGTGCCAGCAGCTTCAGCAGGGGCAGAGAAGCTTTCTTT.

The V and J genes are TRBV6-1 and TRBJ2-1; 7 nucleotides line up with TRBD2. This CDR3 is 16 amino acids long. Unmatched junction bases numbered 12, after V lost 3 bases and J lost 7 bases. CDR1 is MNHNS, CDR2 SASEGT, per germline. This chain's CDR3 is CASSEGLGGGSNEQFF. DNA of the CDR3: TGTGCCAGCAGTGAGGGACTTGGGGGGGGTTCGAATGAGCAGTTCTTC.

V is TRBV9 and J is TRBJ2-3, with D perhaps TRBD2 (5 bases). Trimming pared 2 bases from V and 0 bases from J, leaving 13 bases between. This CDR3 spans 16 amino acids. CDR1 and CDR2 (germline): SGDLS, YYNGEE. The CDR3 coding sequence is TGTGCCAGCAGCGTGAGCGGTGAGATGAGCACAGATACGCAGTATTTT. Its protein is CASSVSGEMSTDTQYF. Full variable domain (outside the CDR3, taken from reference TRBV9 and TRBJ2-3): DSGVTQTPKHLITATGQRVTLRCSPRSGDLSVYWYQQSLDQGLQFLIQYYNGEERAKGNILERFSAQQFPDLHSELNLSSLELGDSALYFCASSVSGEMSTDTQYFGPGTRLTVL.

V is TRBV9 and J is TRBJ2-6; D remains unclear. Per germline, CDR1 SGDLS and CDR2 YYNGEE. V lost 0 bases and J 0 bases, leaving 16 bases between the germline ends. This CDR3 comprises 19 residues. Written as DNA, the CDR3 is TGTGCCAGCAGCGTAGGGTTGGGGTCCAGAGGCTCTGGGGCCAACGTCCTGACTTTC. It yields the protein CASSVGLGSRGSGANVLTF.

The V call is TRBV4-3, the J call TRBJ1-2, with 8 positions matching TRBD1. Trimming at V came to 1 base and at J to 7 bases, leaving 5 bases not matched to a gene. Germline loops: CDR1 LGHNA, CDR2 YSLEER. The CDR3 runs to 14 residues. The CDR3 region is CASSQGQGFAGYTF. CDR3 nucleotides: TGCGCCAGCAGCCAAGGACAGGGGTTCGCTGGCTACACCTTC.